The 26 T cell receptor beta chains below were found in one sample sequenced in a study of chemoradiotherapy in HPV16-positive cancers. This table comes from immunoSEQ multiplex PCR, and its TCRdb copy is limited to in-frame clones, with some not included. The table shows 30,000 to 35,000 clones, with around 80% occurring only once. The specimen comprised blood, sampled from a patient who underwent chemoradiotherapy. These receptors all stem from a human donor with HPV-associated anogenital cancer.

CDR3 DNA: TGTGCCAGCAGTTCCTGGGACAGCCTAGGCACAGATACGCAGTATTTT. Translation gives CASSSWDSLGTDTQYF. The rearrangement uses TRBV28 and TRBJ2-3; 7 nucleotides align to TRBD1. V shed 4 bases, J shed 1 base, and the junction held 8 bases outside the gene matches. The CDR3 loop spans 16 amino acids. Per germline, CDR1 MDHEN and CDR2 SYDVKM.

The CDR3 DNA sequence: TGTGCCAGCAGTGAAGAGGGGATAGCGGCAGATACGCAGTATTTT. Residues: CASSEEGIAADTQYF. The V call is TRBV2, the J call TRBJ2-3, with D possibly TRBD2 on 6 matching bases. From germline, CDR1 is SNHLY and CDR2 FYNNEI. With 1 base removed from V and 4 bases from J, the gap between germline ends came to 12 bases. The CDR3 loop spans 15 amino acids.

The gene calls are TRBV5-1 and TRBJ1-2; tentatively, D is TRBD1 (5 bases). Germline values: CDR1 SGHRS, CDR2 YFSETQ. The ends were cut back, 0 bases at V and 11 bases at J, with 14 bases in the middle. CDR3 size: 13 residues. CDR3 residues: CASSLGDGSRYTF. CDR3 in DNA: TGCGCCAGCAGCTTGGGGGACGGAAGCCGATACACCTTC.

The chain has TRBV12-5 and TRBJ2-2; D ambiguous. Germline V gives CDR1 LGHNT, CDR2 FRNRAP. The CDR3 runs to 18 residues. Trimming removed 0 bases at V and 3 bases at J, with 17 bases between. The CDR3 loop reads CASGLVESSLIDTGELFF. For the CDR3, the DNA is TGTGCTAGTGGTTTGGTGGAGTCCTCTCTGATCGACACCGGGGAGCTGTTTTTT.

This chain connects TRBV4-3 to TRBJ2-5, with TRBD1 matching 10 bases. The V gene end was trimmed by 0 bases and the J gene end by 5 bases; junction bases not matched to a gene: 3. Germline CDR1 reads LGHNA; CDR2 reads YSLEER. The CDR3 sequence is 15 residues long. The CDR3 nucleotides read TGCGCCAGCAGCCAAGAATCGGGACAGGGGGAGACCCAGTACTTC. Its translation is CASSQESGQGETQYF.

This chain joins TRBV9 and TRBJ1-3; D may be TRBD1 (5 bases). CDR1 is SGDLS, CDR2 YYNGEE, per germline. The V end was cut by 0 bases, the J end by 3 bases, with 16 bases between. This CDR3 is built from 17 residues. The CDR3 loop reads CASSVDEGPVGGNTIYF. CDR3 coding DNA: TGTGCCAGCAGCGTAGATGAGGGACCGGTGGGTGGAAACACCATATATTTT. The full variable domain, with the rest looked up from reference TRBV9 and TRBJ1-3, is DSGVTQTPKHLITATGQRVTLRCSPRSGDLSVYWYQQSLDQGLQFLIQYYNGEERAKGNILERFSAQQFPDLHSELNLSSLELGDSALYFCASSVDEGPVGGNTIYFGEGSWLTVV.

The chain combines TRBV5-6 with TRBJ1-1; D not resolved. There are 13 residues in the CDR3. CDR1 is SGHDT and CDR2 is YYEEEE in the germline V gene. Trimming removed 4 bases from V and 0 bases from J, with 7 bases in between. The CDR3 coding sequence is TGTGCCAGCAGCATCTCAGTGAACACTGAAGCTTTCTTT. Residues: CASSISVNTEAFF.

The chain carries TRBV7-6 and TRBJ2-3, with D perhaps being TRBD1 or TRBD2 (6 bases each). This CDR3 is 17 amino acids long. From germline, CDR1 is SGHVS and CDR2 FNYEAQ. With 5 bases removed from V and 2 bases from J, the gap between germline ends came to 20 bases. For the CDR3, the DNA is TGTGCCAGCAGCCCATCTGTCGCCGGGGGCCACACAGATACGCAGTATTTT. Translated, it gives CASSPSVAGGHTDTQYF.

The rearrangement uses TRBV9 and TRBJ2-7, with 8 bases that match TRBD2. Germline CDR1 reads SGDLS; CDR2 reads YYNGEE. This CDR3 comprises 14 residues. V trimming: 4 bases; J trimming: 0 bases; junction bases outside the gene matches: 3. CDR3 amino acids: CASSPGTSSYEQYF. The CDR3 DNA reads TGTGCCAGCAGCCCGGGGACTAGCTCCTACGAGCAGTACTTC.

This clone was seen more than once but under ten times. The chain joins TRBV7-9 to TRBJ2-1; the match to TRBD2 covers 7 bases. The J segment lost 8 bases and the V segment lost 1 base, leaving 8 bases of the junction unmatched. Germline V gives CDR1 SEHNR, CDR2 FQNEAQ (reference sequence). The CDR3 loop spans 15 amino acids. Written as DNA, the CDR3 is TGTGCCAGCAGCTTAGGGACTAGACATTTCTATGAGCAGTTCTTC. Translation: CASSLGTRHFYEQFF.

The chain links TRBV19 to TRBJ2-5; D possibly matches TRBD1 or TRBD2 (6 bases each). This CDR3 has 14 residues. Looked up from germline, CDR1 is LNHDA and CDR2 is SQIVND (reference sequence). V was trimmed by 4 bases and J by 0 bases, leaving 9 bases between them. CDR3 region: CASSRGGYQETQYF. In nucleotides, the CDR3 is TGTGCCAGTAGTAGAGGGGGGTACCAAGAGACCCAGTACTTC.

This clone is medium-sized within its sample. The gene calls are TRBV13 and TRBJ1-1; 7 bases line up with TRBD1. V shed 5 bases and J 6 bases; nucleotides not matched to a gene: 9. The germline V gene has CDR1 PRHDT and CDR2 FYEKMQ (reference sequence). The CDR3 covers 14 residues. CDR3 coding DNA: TGTGCCAGCAGCAGCAGGACAGGCCTCGCTGAAGCTTTCTTT. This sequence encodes CASSSRTGLAEAFF.

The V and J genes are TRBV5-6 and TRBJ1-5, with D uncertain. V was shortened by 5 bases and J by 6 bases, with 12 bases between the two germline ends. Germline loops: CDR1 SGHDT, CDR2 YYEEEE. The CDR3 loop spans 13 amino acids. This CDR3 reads CASSTGPGQPQHF. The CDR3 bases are TGTGCCAGCAGTACGGGTCCAGGTCAGCCCCAGCATTTT.

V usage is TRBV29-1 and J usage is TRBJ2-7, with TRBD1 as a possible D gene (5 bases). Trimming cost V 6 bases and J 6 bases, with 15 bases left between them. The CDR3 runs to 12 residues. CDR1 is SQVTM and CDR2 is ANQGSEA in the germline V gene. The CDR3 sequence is CSVVVQGSEQYF. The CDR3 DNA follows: TGCAGCGTGGTAGTCCAGGGTAGCGAGCAGTACTTC.

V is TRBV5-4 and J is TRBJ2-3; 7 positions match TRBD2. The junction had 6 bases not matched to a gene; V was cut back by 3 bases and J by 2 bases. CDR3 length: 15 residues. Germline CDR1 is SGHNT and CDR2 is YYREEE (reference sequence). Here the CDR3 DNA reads TGTGCCAGCAGCTCCCGCCTAGCGGTCACAGATACGCAGTATTTT. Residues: CASSSRLAVTDTQYF.

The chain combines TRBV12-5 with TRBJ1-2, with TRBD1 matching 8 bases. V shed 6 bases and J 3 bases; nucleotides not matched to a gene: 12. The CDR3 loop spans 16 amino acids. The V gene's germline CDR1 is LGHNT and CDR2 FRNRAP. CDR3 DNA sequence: TGTGCTAGTGGGTTTCTAAGTGACAGGGGAGACTATGGCTACACCTTC. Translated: CASGFLSDRGDYGYTF.

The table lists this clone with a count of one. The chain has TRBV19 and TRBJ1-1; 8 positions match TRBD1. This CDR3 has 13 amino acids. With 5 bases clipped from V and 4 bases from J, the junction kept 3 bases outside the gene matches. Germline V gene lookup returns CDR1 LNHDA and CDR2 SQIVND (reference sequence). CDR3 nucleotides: TGTGCCAGTAGTCGGACAGGGTTCACTGAAGCTTTCTTT. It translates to CASSRTGFTEAFF.

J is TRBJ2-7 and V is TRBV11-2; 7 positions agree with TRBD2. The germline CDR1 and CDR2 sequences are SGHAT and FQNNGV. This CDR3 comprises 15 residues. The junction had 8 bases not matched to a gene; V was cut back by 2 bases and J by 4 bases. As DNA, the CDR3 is TGTGCCAGCAGCTTAAATAGCGGGCAGGTGTACGAGCAGTACTTC. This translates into CASSLNSGQVYEQYF.

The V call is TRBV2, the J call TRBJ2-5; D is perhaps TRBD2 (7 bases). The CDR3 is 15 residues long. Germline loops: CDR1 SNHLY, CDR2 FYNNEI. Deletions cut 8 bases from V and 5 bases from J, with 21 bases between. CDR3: CASQRGRGVVETQYF. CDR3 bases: TGTGCCAGCCAGCGGGGCAGGGGCGTTGTTGAGACCCAGTACTTC.

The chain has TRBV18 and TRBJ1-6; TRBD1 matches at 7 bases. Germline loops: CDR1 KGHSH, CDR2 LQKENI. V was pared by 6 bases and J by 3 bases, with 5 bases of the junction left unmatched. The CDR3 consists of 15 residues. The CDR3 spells CASSRGQNYNSPLHF. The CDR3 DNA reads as TGTGCCAGCTCGAGGGGACAGAACTATAATTCACCCCTCCACTTT.

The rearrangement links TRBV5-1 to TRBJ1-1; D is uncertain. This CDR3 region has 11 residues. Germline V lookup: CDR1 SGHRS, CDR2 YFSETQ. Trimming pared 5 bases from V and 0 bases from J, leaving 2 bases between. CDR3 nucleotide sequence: TGCGCCAGCAGGTTGAACACTGAAGCTTTCTTT. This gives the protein CASRLNTEAFF.

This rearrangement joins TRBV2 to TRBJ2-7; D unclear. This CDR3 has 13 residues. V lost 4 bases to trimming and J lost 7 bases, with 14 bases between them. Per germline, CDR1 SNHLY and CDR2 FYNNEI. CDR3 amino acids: CASSGGVGREQYF. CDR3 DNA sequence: TGTGCCAGCAGTGGGGGTGTAGGGCGGGAGCAGTACTTC. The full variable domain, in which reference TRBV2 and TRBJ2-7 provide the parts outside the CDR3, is EPEVTQTPSHQVTQMGQEVILRCVPISNHLYFYWYRQILGQKVEFLVSFYNNEISEKSEIFDDQFSVERPDGSNFTLKIRSTKLEDSAMYFCASSGGVGREQYFGPGTRLTVT.

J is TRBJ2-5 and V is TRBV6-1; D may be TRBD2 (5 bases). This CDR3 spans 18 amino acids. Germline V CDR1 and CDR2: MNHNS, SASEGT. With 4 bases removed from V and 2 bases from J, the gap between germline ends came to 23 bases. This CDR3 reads CASSVRWGSGPLQETQYF. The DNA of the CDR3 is TGTGCCAGCAGTGTAAGGTGGGGAAGCGGCCCCCTACAAGAGACCCAGTACTTC.

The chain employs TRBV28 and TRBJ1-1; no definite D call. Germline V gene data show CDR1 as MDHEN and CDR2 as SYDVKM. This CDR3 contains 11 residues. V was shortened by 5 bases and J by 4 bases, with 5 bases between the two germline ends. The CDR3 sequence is CASSRSTEAFF. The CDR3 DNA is TGTGCCAGCAGTAGGAGCACTGAAGCTTTCTTT.

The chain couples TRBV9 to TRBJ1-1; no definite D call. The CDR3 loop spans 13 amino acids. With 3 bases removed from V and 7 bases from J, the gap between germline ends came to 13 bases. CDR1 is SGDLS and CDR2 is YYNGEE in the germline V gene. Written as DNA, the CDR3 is TGTGCCAGCAGCGGTCGGGCAATGAGTGAAGCTTTCTTT. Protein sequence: CASSGRAMSEAFF.

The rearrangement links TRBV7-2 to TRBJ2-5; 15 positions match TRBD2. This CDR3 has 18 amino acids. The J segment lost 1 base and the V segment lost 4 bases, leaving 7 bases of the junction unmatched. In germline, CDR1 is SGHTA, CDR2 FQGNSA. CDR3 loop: CASSSRTSGGAIQETQYF. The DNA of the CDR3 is TGTGCCAGCAGCTCTAGGACTAGCGGGGGGGCGATCCAAGAGACCCAGTACTTC.